The TCR beta chain described here comes from a study of blood T cell repertoires in COVID-19. Turning to the study itself: From T cells, B-cell-depleted T cells, or PBMCs came the material, which was cDNA or gDNA.

The protocol was immunoSEQ multiplex PCR, while the TCRdb copy is restricted to in-frame clones and leaves out a portion. The top ten clones hold around 3.6% of a sample with around 130,000 clones, 90% of them seen once. With 5 bases clipped from V and 2 bases from J, the junction kept 2 bases outside the gene matches. CDR3 length: 13 residues. The V gene's germline CDR1 is MNHNY and CDR2 SVGAGI (reference sequence). Sample: peripheral blood. The chain recombines TRBV6-6 with TRBJ1-2; 7 nucleotides agree with TRBD1. This receptor was taken from a man over 45 with active COVID-19. For the CDR3, the DNA is TGTGCCAGCAGTCGACAGGGAAACTATGGCTACACCTTC. Translation gives CASSRQGNYGYTF.